This T cell receptor beta chain was sequenced in a study of blood T cell repertoires in COVID-19. Study summary: Samples representing acute and convalescent COVID-19 were sourced from the United States, Italy and Spain. In each case, the material was cDNA or gDNA derived from T cells, B-cell-depleted T cells, or PBMCs.

In the authors' workflow: Using reference gene primer amplification, nucleated cell counts were estimated. Using immunoSEQ multiplex PCR, the repertoire was profiled, and TCRdb retains in-frame clones only, with some absent. V and J calls and clone size are those listed in that table; D and trimming were worked out from the DNA. This sample carries under 150,000 clones, 70% to 85% of them seen once, and the ten largest clones take approximately 4%. This clonotype was obtained from a man aged 55 to 69 with acute or convalescent COVID-19. Sequencing was done on a sample of peripheral blood.

The CDR3 DNA sequence: TGTGCCAGCACCCTCCGGGGGGGCACCGGGGAGCTGTTTTTT. Residues: CASTLRGGTGELFF. The V call is TRBV6-5, the J call TRBJ2-2; 8 nucleotides match TRBD2. CDR3 size: 14 residues. The germline V gene encodes CDR1 MNHEY and CDR2 SVGAGI. V lost 7 bases and J lost 4; bases outside the gene matches: 5.